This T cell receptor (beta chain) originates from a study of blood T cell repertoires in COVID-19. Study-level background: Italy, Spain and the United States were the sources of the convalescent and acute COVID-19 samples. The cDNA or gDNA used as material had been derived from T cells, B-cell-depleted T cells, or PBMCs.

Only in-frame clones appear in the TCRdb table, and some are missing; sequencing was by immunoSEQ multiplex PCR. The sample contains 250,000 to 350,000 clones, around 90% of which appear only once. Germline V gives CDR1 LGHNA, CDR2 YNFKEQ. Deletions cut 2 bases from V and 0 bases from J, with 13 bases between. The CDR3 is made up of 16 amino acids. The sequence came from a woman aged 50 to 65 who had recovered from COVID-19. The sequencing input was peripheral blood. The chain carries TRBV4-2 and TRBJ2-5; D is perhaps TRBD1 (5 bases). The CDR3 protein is CASSQPLLRDQETQYF. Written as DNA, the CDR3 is TGTGCCAGCAGCCAACCTCTCCTCAGGGACCAAGAGACCCAGTACTTC.